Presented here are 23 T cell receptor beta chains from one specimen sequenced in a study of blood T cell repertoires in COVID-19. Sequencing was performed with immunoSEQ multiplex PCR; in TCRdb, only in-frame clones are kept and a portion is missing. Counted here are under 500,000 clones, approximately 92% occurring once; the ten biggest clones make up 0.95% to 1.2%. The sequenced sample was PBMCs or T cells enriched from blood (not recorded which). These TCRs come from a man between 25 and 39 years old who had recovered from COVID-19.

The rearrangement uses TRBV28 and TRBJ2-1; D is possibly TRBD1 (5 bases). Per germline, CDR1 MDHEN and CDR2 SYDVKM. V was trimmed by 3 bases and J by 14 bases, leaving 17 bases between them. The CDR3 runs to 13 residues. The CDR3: CASSLDGHLKEFF. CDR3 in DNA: TGTGCCAGCAGTTTGGATGGACACCTAAAGGAGTTCTTC.

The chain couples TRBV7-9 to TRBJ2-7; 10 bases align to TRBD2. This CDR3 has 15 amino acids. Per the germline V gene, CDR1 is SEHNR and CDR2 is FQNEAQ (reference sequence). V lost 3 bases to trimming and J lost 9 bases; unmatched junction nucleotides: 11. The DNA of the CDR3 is TGTGCCAGCAGCTTCCGGGAGCGGGAGGGCGAGTTGCAGTACTTC. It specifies CASSFREREGELQYF.

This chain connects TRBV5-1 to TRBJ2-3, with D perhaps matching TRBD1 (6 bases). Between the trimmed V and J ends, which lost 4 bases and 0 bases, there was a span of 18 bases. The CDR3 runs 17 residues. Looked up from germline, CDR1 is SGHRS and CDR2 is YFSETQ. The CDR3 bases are TGCGCCAGCAGCGTGGGACATTCGGATACTAGCACAGATACGCAGTATTTT. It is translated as CASSVGHSDTSTDTQYF.

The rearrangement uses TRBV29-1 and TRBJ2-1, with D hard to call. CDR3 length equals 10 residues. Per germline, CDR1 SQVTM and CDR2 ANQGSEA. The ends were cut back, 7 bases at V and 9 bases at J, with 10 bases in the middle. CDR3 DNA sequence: TGCAGCGGGAGTTTTGTTGAGCAGTTCTTC. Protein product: CSGSFVEQFF.

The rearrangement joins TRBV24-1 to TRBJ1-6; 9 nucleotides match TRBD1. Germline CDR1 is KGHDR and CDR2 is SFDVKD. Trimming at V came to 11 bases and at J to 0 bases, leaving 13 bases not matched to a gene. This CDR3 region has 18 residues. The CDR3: CAKKTGTGPRSYNSPLHF. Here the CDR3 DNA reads TGTGCCAAAAAAACCGGGACAGGGCCCCGCTCCTATAATTCACCCCTCCACTTT.

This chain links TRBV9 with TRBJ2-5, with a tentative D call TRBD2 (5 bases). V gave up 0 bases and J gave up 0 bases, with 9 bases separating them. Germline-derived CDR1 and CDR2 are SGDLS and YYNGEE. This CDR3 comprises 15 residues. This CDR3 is CASSVVGGYQETQYF. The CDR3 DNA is TGTGCCAGCAGCGTAGTCGGCGGGTACCAAGAGACCCAGTACTTC.

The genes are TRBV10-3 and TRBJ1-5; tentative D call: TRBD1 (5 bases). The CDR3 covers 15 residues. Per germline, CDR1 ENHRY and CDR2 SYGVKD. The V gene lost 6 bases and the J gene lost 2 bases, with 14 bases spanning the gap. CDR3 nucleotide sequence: TGTGCCATCAGGTCAGGGAACGATGGCAATCAGCCCCAGCATTTT. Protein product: CAIRSGNDGNQPQHF.

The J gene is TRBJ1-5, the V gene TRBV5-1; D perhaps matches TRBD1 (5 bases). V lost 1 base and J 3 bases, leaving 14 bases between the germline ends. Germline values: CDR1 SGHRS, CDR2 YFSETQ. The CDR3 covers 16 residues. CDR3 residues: CASSLTGGANNQPQHF. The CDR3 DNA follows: TGCGCCAGCAGCTTGACTGGTGGGGCAAACAATCAGCCCCAGCATTTT.

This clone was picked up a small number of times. CDR3 in DNA: TGCGCCAGCAGCTTGCGGGGGGCGGAGGAGACCCAGTACTTC. As protein: CASSLRGAEETQYF. This chain joins TRBV5-1 and TRBJ2-5; tentative D call: TRBD2 (7 bases). Germline V lookup: CDR1 SGHRS, CDR2 YFSETQ. With 1 base removed from V and 5 bases from J, the gap between germline ends came to 12 bases. The CDR3 has 14 residues.

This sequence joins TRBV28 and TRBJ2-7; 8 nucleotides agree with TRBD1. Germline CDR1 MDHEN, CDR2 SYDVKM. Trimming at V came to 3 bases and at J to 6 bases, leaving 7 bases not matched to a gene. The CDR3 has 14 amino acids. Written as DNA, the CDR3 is TGTGCCAGCAGTTTCGGGGGAGACAGGGGCGAGCAGTACTTC. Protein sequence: CASSFGGDRGEQYF.

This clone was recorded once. The CDR3 DNA is TGTGCCAGCAGCTTGGGGACAGGAATTGCTTTCTTT. Residues: CASSLGTGIAFF. The chain joins TRBV5-4 to TRBJ1-1, with 7 bases identical to TRBD1. V shed 0 bases and J 11 bases; nucleotides not matched to a gene: 4. The CDR3 spans 12 residues. CDR1 and CDR2 (germline): SGHNT, YYREEE (reference sequence).

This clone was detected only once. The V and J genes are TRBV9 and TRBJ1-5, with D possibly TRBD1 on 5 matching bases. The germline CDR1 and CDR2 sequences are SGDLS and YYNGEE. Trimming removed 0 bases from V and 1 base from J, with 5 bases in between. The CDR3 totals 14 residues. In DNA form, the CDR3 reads TGTGCCAGCAGCGTAGAGGGGAGCAATCAGCCCCAGCATTTT. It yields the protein CASSVEGSNQPQHF.

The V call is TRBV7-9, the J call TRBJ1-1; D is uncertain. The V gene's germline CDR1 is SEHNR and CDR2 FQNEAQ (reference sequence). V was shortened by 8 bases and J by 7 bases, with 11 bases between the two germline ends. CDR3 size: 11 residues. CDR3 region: CASAISGEAFF. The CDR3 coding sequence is TGTGCCAGCGCGATTAGTGGTGAAGCTTTCTTT.

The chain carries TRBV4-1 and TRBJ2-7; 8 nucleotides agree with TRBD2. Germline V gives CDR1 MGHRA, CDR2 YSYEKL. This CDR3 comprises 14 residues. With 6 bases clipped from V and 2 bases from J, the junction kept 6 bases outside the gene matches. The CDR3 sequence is CASRPTSGTYEQYF. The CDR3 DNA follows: TGCGCCAGCAGACCTACTAGCGGTACCTACGAGCAGTACTTC.

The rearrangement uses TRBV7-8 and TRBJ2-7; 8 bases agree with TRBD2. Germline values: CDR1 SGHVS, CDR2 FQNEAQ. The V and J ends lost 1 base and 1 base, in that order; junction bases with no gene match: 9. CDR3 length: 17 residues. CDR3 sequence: CASSLDLSSSGSYEQYF. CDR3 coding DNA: TGTGCCAGCAGCTTAGACCTATCCTCTAGCGGGTCCTACGAGCAGTACTTC. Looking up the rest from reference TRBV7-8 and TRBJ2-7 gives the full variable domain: GAGVSQSPRYKVAKRGQDVALRCDPISGHVSLFWYQQALGQGPEFLTYFQNEAQLDKSGLPSDRFFAERPEGSVSTLKIQRTQQEDSAVYLCASSLDLSSSGSYEQYFGPGTRLTVT.

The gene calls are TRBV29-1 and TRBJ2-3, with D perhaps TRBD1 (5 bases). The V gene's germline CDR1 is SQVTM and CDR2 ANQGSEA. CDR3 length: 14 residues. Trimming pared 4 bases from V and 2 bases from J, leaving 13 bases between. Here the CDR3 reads CSVVGHTNTDTQYF. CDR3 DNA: TGCAGCGTTGTCGGACATACCAACACAGATACGCAGTATTTT.

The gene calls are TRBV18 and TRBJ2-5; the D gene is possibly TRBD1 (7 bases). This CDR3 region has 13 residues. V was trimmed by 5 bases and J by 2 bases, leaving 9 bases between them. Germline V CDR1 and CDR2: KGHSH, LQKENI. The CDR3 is CASSAGGQETQYF. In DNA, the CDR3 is TGTGCCAGCTCAGCAGGGGGGCAAGAGACCCAGTACTTC.

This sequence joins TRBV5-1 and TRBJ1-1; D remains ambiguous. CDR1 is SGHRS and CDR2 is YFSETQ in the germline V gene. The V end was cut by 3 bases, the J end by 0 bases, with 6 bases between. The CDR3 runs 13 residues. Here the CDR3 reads CASSSEMNTEAFF. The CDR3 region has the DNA TGCGCCAGCAGCTCAGAAATGAACACTGAAGCTTTCTTT.

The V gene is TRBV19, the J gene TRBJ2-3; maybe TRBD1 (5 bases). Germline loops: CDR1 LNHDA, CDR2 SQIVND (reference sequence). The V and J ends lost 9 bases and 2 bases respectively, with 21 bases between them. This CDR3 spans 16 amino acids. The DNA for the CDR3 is TGTGCCAGCAGTTTCGACAAGGGGTGGAACACAGATACGCAGTATTTT. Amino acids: CASSFDKGWNTDTQYF. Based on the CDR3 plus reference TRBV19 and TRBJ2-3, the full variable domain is DGGITQSPKYLFRKEGQNVTLSCEQNLNHDAMYWYRQDPGQGLRLIYYSQIVNDFQKGDIAEGYSVSREKKESFPLTVTSAQKNPTAFYLCASSFDKGWNTDTQYFGPGTRLTVL.

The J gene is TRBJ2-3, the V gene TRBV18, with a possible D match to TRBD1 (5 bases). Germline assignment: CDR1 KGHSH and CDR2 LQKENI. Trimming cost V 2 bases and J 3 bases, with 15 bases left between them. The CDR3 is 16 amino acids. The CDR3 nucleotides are TGTGCCAGCTCACCATCGGCAGGGAAATCGACAGATACGCAGTATTTT. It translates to CASSPSAGKSTDTQYF.

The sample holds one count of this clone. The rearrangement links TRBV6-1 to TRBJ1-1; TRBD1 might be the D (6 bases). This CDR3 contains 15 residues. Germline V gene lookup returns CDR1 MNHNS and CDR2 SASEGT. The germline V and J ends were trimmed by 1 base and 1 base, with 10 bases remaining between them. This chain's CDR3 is CASSEGAGANTEAFF. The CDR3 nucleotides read TGTGCCAGCAGTGAAGGGGCAGGGGCGAACACTGAAGCTTTCTTT.

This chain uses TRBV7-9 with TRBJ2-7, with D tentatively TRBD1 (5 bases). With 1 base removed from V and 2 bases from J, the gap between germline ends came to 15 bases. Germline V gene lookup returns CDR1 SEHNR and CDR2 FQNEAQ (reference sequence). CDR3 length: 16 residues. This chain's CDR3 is CASSLEIWGAPYEQYF. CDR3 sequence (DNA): TGTGCCAGCAGCTTAGAGATCTGGGGCGCGCCCTACGAGCAGTACTTC.

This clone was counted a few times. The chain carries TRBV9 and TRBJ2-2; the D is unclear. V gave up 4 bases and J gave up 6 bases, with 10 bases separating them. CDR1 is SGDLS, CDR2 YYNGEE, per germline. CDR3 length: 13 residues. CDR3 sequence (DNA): TGTGCCAGCAGCCCAACTAATGCCGGGGAGCTGTTTTTT. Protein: CASSPTNAGELFF.